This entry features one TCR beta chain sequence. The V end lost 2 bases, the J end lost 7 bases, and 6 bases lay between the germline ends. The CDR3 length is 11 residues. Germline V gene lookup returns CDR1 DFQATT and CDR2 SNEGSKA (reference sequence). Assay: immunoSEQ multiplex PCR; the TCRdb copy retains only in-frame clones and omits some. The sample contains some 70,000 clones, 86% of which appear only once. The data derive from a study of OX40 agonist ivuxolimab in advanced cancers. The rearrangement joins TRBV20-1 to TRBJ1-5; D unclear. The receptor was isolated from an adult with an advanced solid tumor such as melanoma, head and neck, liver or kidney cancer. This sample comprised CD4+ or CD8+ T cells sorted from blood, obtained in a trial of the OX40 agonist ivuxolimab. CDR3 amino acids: CSARIGQPQHF. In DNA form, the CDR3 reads TGCAGTGCTAGAATCGGGCAGCCCCAGCATTTT.